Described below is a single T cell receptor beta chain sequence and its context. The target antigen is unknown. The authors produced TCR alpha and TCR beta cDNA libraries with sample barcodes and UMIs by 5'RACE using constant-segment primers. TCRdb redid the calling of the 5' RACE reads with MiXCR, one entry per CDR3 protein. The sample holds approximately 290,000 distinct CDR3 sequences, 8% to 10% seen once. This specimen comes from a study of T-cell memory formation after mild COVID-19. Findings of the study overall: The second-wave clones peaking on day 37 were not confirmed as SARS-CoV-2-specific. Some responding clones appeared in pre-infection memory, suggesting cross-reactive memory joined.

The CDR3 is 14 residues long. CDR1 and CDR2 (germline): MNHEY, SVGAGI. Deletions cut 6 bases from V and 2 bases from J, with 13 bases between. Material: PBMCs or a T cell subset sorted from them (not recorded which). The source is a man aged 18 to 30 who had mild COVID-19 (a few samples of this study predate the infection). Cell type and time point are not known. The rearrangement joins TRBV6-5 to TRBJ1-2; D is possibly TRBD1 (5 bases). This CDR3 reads CASSLGVRNYGYTF. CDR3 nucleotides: TGTGCCAGCAGCCTAGGGGTGAGGAACTATGGCTACACCTTC.